The 17 T cell receptor beta chains below all came from one sample that was sequenced in a study of memory CD8 T cells in hepatitis C reinfection. Clones were sequenced by immunoSEQ multiplex PCR, and TCRdb holds only the in-frame ones, with some missing. The repertoire holds tens of thousands of clones, about 90% seen once, with around 1% in the top ten. Sample time point: pre-reinfection, 55 to 20 weeks before reinfection detection. Sorted cells were sequenced directly ex vivo without any in vitro expansion. Sequencing was performed on naive CD8+ T cells sorted from blood. These receptors originate from a man aged 18 to 35 with hepatitis C virus infection.

CDR3 DNA: TGTGCCAGCAGCGCCGGGATAGCCAGCAATCAGCCCCAGCATTTT. Translation: CASSAGIASNQPQHF. The rearrangement joins TRBV5-8 to TRBJ1-5, with D unclear. The CDR3 extends over 15 amino acids. Between the trimmed V and J ends, which lost 4 bases and 1 base, there was a span of 12 bases. The germline CDR1 and CDR2 sequences are SGHTS and YDEGEE.

The chain couples TRBV4-1 to TRBJ2-1; 8 bases agree with TRBD2. Germline CDR1 and CDR2: MGHRA and YSYEKL. With 0 bases clipped from V and 4 bases from J, the junction kept 5 bases outside the gene matches. CDR3 length: 16 amino acids. This chain's CDR3 is CASSQDPGRAYNEQFF. The CDR3 DNA follows: TGCGCCAGCAGCCAAGATCCCGGGAGGGCGTACAATGAGCAGTTCTTC.

The chain has TRBV5-8 and TRBJ2-5, with 7 bases lining up with TRBD1. Per the germline V gene, CDR1 is SGHTS and CDR2 is YDEGEE. Unmatched junction bases numbered 2, after V lost 0 bases and J lost 3 bases. There are 14 residues in the CDR3. CDR3 in amino acids: CASSLGQGEETQYF. The CDR3 DNA follows: TGTGCCAGCAGCTTGGGACAGGGAGAAGAGACCCAGTACTTC.

The chain links TRBV9 to TRBJ2-5; 8 bases match TRBD2. The length of the CDR3 is 17 residues. Trimming removed 0 bases from V and 5 bases from J; junction bases left unmatched: 12. Germline loops: CDR1 SGDLS, CDR2 YYNGEE. CDR3: CASSVGNSGGPQETQYF. The CDR3 DNA follows: TGTGCCAGCAGCGTAGGGAATTCGGGAGGGCCTCAGGAGACCCAGTACTTC.

The chain is built from TRBV9 and TRBJ2-1; D may be TRBD2 (6 bases). The V gene's germline CDR1 is SGDLS and CDR2 YYNGEE. The CDR3 has 13 amino acids. V lost 0 bases and J lost 9, with 10 bases in between. CDR3 loop: CASSVDGGGEQFF. The CDR3 DNA follows: TGTGCCAGCAGCGTAGATGGGGGAGGTGAGCAGTTCTTC. Looking up the rest from reference TRBV9 and TRBJ2-1 gives the full variable domain: DSGVTQTPKHLITATGQRVTLRCSPRSGDLSVYWYQQSLDQGLQFLIQYYNGEERAKGNILERFSAQQFPDLHSELNLSSLELGDSALYFCASSVDGGGEQFFGPGTRLTVL.

The chain is built from TRBV5-1 and TRBJ2-3; a possible D gene is TRBD2 (6 bases). Per the germline V gene, CDR1 is SGHRS and CDR2 is YFSETQ. This CDR3 is built from 15 residues. V lost 0 bases and J 6 bases, leaving 14 bases between the germline ends. The CDR3 DNA is TGCGCCAGCAGCTTGGCGAGCGTCCGGGGGGATACGCAGTATTTT. Residues: CASSLASVRGDTQYF.

This chain connects TRBV11-1 to TRBJ2-1; 7 bases map to TRBD1. V gave up 2 bases and J gave up 9 bases; unmatched junction bases: 4. From germline, CDR1 is SGHAT and CDR2 FQDESV (reference sequence). The CDR3 has 13 residues. The CDR3 protein is CASSLTTGREQFF. CDR3 nucleotides: TGTGCCAGCAGCTTAACGACAGGGCGTGAGCAGTTCTTC.

The chain combines TRBV19 with TRBJ1-1; D not resolved. CDR1 is LNHDA and CDR2 is SQIVND in the germline V gene (reference sequence). The V and J ends lost 3 bases and 0 bases respectively, with 14 bases between them. The CDR3 has 16 residues. The CDR3 loop reads CASSIWGIGMNTEAFF. Written as DNA, the CDR3 is TGTGCCAGTAGTATCTGGGGTATCGGGATGAACACTGAAGCTTTCTTT.

This chain links TRBV19 with TRBJ1-1, with TRBD1 identical over 8 bases. Trimming at V came to 5 bases and at J to 4 bases, leaving 3 bases not matched to a gene. CDR1 is LNHDA and CDR2 is SQIVND in the germline V gene (reference sequence). This CDR3 is 13 amino acids long. The CDR3 region has the DNA TGTGCCAGTAGTGTCACAGGGGGCACTGAAGCTTTCTTT. It codes for CASSVTGGTEAFF.

V is TRBV19 and J is TRBJ2-1, with TRBD2 matching 9 bases. The CDR3 has 14 residues. Trimming cost V 5 bases and J 3 bases; bases outside gene matches: 2. Germline lookup yields CDR1 LNHDA and CDR2 SQIVND (reference sequence). The CDR3 here is CASSERGVYNEQFF. CDR3 DNA: TGTGCCAGTAGTGAGCGGGGGGTCTACAATGAGCAGTTCTTC. Complete variable domain (other parts from reference TRBV19 and TRBJ2-1): DGGITQSPKYLFRKEGQNVTLSCEQNLNHDAMYWYRQDPGQGLRLIYYSQIVNDFQKGDIAEGYSVSREKKESFPLTVTSAQKNPTAFYLCASSERGVYNEQFFGPGTRLTVL.

The chain recombines TRBV7-8 with TRBJ2-7, with D perhaps matching TRBD2 (5 bases). The CDR3 extends over 14 amino acids. V lost 6 bases and J lost 6, with 18 bases in between. Germline values: CDR1 SGHVS, CDR2 FQNEAQ. For the CDR3, the DNA is TGTGCCAGCAGTCTTGGGGTAGCGAGGAGCGAGCAGTACTTC. It is translated as CASSLGVARSEQYF.

CDR3 DNA sequence: TGCGCCAGCAGCCGGAACCGGGACGGACTAAACACCGGGGAGCTGTTTTTT. Its protein is CASSRNRDGLNTGELFF. The chain combines TRBV4-1 with TRBJ2-2; a weak D match, TRBD2 (6 bases). The germline gives CDR1 MGHRA, CDR2 YSYEKL. The CDR3 sequence is 17 residues long. V lost 4 bases to trimming and J lost 2 bases, with 17 bases between them.

V gene TRBV19 combines with J gene TRBJ1-5, with 8 bases fitting TRBD1. The CDR3 has 12 residues. Losses at the gene ends were 10 bases for V and 7 bases for J; bases not matched to a gene: 6. CDR1 and CDR2 (germline): LNHDA, SQIVND (reference sequence). The CDR3 is CATGQGRQPQHF. In nucleotides, the CDR3 is TGTGCCACAGGACAGGGTCGCCAGCCCCAGCATTTT.

The chain carries TRBV13 and TRBJ2-1; TRBD2 is a possible D gene (6 bases). The germline gives CDR1 PRHDT, CDR2 FYEKMQ (reference sequence). The CDR3 runs 14 residues. Between the trimmed V and J ends, which lost 0 bases and 4 bases, there was a span of 7 bases. CDR3 bases: TGTGCCAGCAGCTTAGGTGGAGGGTACAATGAGCAGTTCTTC. Amino acid sequence: CASSLGGGYNEQFF.

The chain uses TRBV5-5 and TRBJ2-5, with TRBD2 matching 8 bases. The length of the CDR3 is 13 residues. CDR1 SGHKS and CDR2 YYEKEE come from the germline V gene (reference sequence). Trimming removed 7 bases from V and 6 bases from J; junction bases left unmatched: 8. In DNA form, the CDR3 reads TGTGCCAGCGAACCGGGACTAGAGAAGACCCAGTACTTC. The encoded protein is CASEPGLEKTQYF.

This clone came up a few times. The V call is TRBV10-3, the J call TRBJ2-2, with D possibly TRBD2 on 6 matching bases. The V end lost 0 bases, the J end lost 7 bases, and 6 bases lay between the germline ends. Germline V lookup: CDR1 ENHRY, CDR2 SYGVKD. The CDR3 covers 13 residues. The CDR3 DNA is TGTGCCATCAGTGAGTCCGGGAGCGGGGAGCTGTTTTTT. It specifies CAISESGSGELFF.

The chain joins TRBV9 to TRBJ2-1; 9 positions match TRBD2. V lost 4 bases and J lost 1; bases outside the gene matches: 12. From germline, CDR1 is SGDLS and CDR2 YYNGEE. The CDR3 has 18 amino acids. The CDR3: CASSPPTSGGRSYNEQFF. CDR3 coding DNA: TGTGCCAGCAGCCCGCCGACTAGCGGAGGAAGGTCCTACAATGAGCAGTTCTTC.